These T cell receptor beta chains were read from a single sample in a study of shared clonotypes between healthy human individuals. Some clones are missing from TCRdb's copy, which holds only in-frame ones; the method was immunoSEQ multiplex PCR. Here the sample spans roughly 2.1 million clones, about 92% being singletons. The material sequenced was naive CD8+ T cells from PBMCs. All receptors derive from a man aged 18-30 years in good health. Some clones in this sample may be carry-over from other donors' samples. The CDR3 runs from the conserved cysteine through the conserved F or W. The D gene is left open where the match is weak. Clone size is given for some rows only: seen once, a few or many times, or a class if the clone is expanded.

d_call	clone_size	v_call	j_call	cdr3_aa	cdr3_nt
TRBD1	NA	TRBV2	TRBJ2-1	CASSETPRDRNYNEQFF	TGTGCCAGCAGTGAAACGCCCCGGGACAGAAACTACAATGAGCAGTTCTTC
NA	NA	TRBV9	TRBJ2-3	CASSASPHRGTSTDTQYF	TGTGCCAGCAGCGCATCTCCCCATCGGGGGACTAGCACAGATACGCAGTATTTT
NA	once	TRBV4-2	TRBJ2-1	CASSTFETGGENEQFF	TGTGCCAGCAGCACATTTGAGACAGGAGGGGAAAATGAGCAGTTCTTC
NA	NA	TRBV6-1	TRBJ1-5	CASSLTGYNQPQHF	TGTGCCAGCAGTCTGACGGGCTACAATCAGCCCCAGCATTTT
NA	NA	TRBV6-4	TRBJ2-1	CASSDPTSSSEQFF	TGTGCCAGCAGTGACCCGACTAGTAGCAGTGAGCAGTTCTTC
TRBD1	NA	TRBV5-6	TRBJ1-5	CASSLGQPNQPQHF	TGTGCCAGCAGCCTGGGACAGCCCAATCAGCCCCAGCATTTT
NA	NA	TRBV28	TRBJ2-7	CASSQPNYDDTRPYEQYF	TGTGCCAGCAGTCAGCCGAATTACGATGACACCAGACCCTACGAGCAGTACTTC
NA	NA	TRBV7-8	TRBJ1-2	CASSPVQAAYSYYGYTF	TGTGCCAGCAGCCCCGTCCAGGCAGCATATTCCTACTATGGCTACACCTTC
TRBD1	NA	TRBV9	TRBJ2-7	CASASGTGYEQYF	TGTGCCAGTGCCTCCGGGACAGGGTACGAGCAGTACTTC
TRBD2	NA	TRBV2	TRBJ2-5	CASSQGGLAGLQETQYF	TGTGCCAGCAGCCAAGGGGGACTAGCGGGACTCCAAGAGACCCAGTACTTC
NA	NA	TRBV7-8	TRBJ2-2	CASMGEMVGELFF	TGTGCCAGCATGGGAGAAATGGTGGGGGAGCTGTTTTTT
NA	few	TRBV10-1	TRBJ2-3	CASSGPEDTQYF	TGCGCCAGTTCCGGACCCGAAGATACGCAGTATTTT
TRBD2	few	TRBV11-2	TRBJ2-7	CASSLALAGAEQYF	TGTGCCAGCAGCTTAGCACTAGCGGGAGCCGAGCAGTACTTC
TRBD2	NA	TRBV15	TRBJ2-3	CATSTPSGRADTQYF	TGTGCCACCAGCACTCCTAGCGGGAGGGCAGATACGCAGTATTTT
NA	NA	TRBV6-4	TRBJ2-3	CASSPRTGSLYSSTDTQYF	TGTGCCAGCAGTCCACGGACTGGATCGCTCTACTCTAGCACAGATACGCAGTATTTT
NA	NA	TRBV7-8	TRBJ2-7	CASSSSARGGGNEQYF	TGTGCCAGCAGCTCCTCGGCACGGGGCGGGGGCAACGAGCAGTACTTC
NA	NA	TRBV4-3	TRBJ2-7	CASSQDQDSYEQYF	TGCGCCAGCAGCCAAGATCAGGACTCCTACGAGCAGTACTTC
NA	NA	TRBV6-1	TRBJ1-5	CASSEWGGNQPQHF	TGTGCCAGCAGTGAATGGGGCGGCAATCAGCCCCAGCATTTT
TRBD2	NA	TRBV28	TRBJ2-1	CASSPLGEGNEQFF	TGTGCCAGCAGTCCCCTGGGGGAGGGCAATGAGCAGTTCTTC
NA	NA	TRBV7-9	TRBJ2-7	CASSQDPYEQYF	TGTGCCAGCAGCCAAGACCCCTACGAGCAGTACTTC
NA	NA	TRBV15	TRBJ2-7	CATSRRDSSEQYF	TGTGCCACCAGCAGGAGGGATTCGAGCGAGCAGTACTTC
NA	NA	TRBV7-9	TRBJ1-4	CASSQEQGPNEKLFF	TGTGCCAGCAGTCAGGAACAGGGACCTAATGAAAAACTGTTTTTT
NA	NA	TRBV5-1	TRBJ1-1	CASSQDSRVAAEAFF	TGCGCCAGCAGCCAAGATTCGCGGGTGGCGGCTGAAGCTTTCTTT